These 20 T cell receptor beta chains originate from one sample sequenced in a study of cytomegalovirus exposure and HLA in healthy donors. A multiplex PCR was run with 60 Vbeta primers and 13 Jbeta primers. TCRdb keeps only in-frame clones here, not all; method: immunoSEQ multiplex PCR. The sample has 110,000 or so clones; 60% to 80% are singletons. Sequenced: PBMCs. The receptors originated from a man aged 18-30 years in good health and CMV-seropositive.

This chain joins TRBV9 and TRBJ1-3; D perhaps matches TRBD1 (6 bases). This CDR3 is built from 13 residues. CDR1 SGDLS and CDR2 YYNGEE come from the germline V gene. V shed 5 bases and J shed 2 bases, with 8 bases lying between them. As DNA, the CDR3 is TGTGCCAGCAGGAGGGACACTGGAAACACCATATATTTT. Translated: CASRRDTGNTIYF.

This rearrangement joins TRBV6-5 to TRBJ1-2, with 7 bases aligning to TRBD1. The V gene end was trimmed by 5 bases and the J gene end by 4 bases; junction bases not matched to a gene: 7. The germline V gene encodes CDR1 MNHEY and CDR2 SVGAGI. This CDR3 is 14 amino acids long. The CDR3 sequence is CASSRRQGGYGYTF. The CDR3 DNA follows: TGTGCCAGCAGTCGGAGACAGGGTGGCTATGGCTACACCTTC.

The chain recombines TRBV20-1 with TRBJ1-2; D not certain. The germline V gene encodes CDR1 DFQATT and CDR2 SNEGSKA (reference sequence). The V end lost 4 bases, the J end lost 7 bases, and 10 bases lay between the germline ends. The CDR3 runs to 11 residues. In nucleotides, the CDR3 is TGCAGTGCTAATCAGGCGGGTGGCTACACCTTC. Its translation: CSANQAGGYTF.

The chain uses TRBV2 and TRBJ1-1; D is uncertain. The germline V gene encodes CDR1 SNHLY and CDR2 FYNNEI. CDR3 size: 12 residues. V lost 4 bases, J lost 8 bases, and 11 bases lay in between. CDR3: CASSAVAREAFF. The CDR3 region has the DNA TGTGCCAGCAGTGCTGTGGCCAGGGAAGCTTTCTTT.

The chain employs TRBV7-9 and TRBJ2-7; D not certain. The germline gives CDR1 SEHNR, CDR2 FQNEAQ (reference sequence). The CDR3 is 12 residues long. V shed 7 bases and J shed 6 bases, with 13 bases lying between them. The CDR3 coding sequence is TGTGCCAGCACCTACCTAACTTCCGAGCAGTACTTC. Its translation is CASTYLTSEQYF. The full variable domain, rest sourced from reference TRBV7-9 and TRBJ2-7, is DTGVSQNPRHKITKRGQNVTFRCDPISEHNRLYWYRQTLGQGPEFLTYFQNEAQLEKSRLLSDRFSAERPKGSFSTLEIQRTEQGDSAMYLCASTYLTSEQYFGPGTRLTVT.

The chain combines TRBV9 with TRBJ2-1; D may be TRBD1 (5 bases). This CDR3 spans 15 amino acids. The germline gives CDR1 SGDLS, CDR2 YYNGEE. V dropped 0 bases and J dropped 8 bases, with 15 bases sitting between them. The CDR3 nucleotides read TGTGCCAGCAGCGTAGCCCGACCTAGGGGCGATGAGCAGTTCTTC. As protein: CASSVARPRGDEQFF.

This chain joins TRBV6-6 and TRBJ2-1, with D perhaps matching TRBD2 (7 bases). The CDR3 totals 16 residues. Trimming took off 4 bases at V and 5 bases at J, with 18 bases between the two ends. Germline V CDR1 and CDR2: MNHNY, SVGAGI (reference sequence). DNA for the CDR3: TGTGCCAGCAGTTCTACAAAGAGCGGGACAAACAATGAGCAGTTCTTC. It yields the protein CASSSTKSGTNNEQFF.

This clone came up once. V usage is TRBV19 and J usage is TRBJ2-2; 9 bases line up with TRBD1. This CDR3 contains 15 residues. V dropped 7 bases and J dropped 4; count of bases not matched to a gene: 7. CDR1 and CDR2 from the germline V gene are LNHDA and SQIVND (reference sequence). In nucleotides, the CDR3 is TGTGCCAGTACCTACGGGACAGGGTCCACCGGGGAGCTGTTTTTT. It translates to CASTYGTGSTGELFF.

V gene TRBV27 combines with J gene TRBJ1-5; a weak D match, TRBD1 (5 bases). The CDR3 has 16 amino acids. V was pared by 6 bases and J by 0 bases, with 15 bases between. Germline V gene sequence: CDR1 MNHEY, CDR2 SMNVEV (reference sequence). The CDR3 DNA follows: TGTGCCAGCAGCCTTAAGGGGCCCTATAGCAATCAGCCCCAGCATTTT. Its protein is CASSLKGPYSNQPQHF.

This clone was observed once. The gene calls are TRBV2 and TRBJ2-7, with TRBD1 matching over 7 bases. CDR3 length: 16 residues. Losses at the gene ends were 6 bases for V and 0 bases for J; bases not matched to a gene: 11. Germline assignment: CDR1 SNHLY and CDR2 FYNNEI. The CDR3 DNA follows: TGTGCCAGCAGCCCGACCGGGACAGCAAGCTCCTACGAGCAGTACTTC. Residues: CASSPTGTASSYEQYF.

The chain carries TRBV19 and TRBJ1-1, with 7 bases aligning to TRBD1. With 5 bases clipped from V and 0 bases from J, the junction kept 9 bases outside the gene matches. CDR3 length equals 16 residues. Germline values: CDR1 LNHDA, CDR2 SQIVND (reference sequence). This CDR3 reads CASSPPTGLMNTEAFF. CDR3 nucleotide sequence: TGTGCCAGTAGTCCGCCGACAGGGTTGATGAACACTGAAGCTTTCTTT. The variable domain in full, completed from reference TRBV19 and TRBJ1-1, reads DGGITQSPKYLFRKEGQNVTLSCEQNLNHDAMYWYRQDPGQGLRLIYYSQIVNDFQKGDIAEGYSVSREKKESFPLTVTSAQKNPTAFYLCASSPPTGLMNTEAFFGQGTRLTVV.

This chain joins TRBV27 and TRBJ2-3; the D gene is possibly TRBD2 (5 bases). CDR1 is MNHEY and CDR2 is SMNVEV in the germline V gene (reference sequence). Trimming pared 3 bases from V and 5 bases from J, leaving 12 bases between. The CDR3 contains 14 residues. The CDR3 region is CASSLVGGEDTQYF. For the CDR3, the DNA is TGTGCCAGCAGTTTGGTAGGAGGAGAAGATACGCAGTATTTT.

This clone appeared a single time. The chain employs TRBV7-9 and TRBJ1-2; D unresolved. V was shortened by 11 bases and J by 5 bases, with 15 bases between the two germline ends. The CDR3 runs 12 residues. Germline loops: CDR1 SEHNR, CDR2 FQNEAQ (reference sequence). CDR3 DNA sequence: TGTGCCTGCCAGGCAGGCCGGTATGGCTACACCTTC. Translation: CACQAGRYGYTF.

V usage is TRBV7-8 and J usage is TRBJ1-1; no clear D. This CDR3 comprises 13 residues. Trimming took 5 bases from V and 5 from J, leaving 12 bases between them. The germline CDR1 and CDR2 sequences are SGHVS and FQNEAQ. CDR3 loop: CASSHSKPTEAFF. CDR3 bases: TGTGCCAGCAGCCACTCAAAGCCGACTGAAGCTTTCTTT.

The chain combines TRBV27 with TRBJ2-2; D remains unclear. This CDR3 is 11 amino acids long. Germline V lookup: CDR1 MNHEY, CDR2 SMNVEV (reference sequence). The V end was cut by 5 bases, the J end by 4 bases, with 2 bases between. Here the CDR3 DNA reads TGTGCCAGCAGTCGCACCGGGGAGCTGTTTTTT. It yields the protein CASSRTGELFF.

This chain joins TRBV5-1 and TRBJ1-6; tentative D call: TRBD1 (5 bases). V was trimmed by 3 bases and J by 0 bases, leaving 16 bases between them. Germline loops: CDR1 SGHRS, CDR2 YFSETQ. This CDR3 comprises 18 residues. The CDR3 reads CASSSSGIASSYNSPLHF. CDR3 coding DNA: TGCGCCAGCAGCTCCTCAGGGATAGCAAGCTCCTATAATTCACCCCTCCACTTT. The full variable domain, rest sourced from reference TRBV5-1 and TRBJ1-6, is KAGVTQTPRYLIKTRGQQVTLSCSPISGHRSVSWYQQTPGQGLQFLFEYFSETQRNKGNFPGRFSGRQFSNSRSEMNVSTLELGDSALYLCASSSSGIASSYNSPLHFGNGTRLTVT.

The CDR3 here is CASSWGRPDYNSPLHF. For the CDR3, the DNA is TGCGCCAGCAGCTGGGGCCGGCCCGACTATAATTCACCCCTCCACTTT. The chain employs TRBV5-1 and TRBJ1-6, with D perhaps matching TRBD1 (5 bases). The CDR3 loop spans 16 amino acids. The germline V gene has CDR1 SGHRS and CDR2 YFSETQ. V lost 3 bases to trimming and J lost 3 bases, with 13 bases between them.

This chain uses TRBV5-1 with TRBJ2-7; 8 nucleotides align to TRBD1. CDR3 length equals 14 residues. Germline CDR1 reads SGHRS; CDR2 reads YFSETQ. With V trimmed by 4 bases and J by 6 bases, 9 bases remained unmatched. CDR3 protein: CASSTWTGSSEQYF. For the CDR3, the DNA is TGCGCCAGCAGCACCTGGACAGGGAGCAGCGAGCAGTACTTC.

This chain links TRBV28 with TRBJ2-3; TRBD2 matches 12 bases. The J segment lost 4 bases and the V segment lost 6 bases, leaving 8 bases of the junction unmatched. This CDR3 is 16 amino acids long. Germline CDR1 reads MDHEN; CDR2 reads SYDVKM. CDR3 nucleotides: TGTGCCAGCAGAGATCGACTAGCGGGGGTCCCAGATACGCAGTATTTT. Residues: CASRDRLAGVPDTQYF.

The CDR3 loop reads CASRHDRKGNSPLHF. The CDR3, as DNA: TGTGCCAGCAGACACGACAGGAAGGGCAATTCACCCCTCCACTTT. The genes are TRBV2 and TRBJ1-6; D may be TRBD1 (6 bases). Germline CDR1 and CDR2: SNHLY and FYNNEI. The CDR3 is 15 amino acids. V dropped 6 bases and J dropped 7 bases, with 16 bases sitting between them.